A single sample gave rise to the 22 T cell receptor beta chains below, sequenced in a study of T cells in Graves' hyperthyroidism and ophthalmopathy (dated by TCRdb to between 2018 and 2021). The receptor library was made with multiplex PCR. Sequencing relied on an Illumina HiSeq 2000. The TCR beta CDR3 regions were amplified from RNA transcripts. The first round of RT-PCR for the TCR CDR3 was performed with the HTBI primer set and the Qiagen OneStep RT-PCR kit. Using fastp at Q25 and MiXCR, TCRdb reprocessed the public reads and kept productive beta chains. Entries that share a CDR3 protein sequence are merged under the most common genes and DNA. The sample table holds hundreds of thousands of distinct CDR3 sequences, of which roughly 15% were seen once. The ten largest clones add up to approximately 3.8% of the sample. Sequencing was performed on blood. The receptors stem from a woman in her twenties or thirties with Graves' hyperthyroidism.

The chain joins TRBV28 to TRBJ2-2; unclear D gene. Germline V gene data show CDR1 as MDHEN and CDR2 as SYDVKM. The V and J ends lost 6 bases and 0 bases respectively, with 8 bases between them. CDR3 length: 14 residues. The CDR3 DNA reads TGTGCCAGCAGACGTGGGTCGAACACCGGGGAGCTGTTTTTT. Amino acids: CASRRGSNTGELFF.

This clonotype was picked up a small number of times. One end of the junction does not line up with germline, which may come from a read error. The chain carries TRBV12-3 or TRBV12-4 and TRBJ2-7; D remains ambiguous. The CDR3 consists of 11 residues. CDR3: CASSLGYERYF. The CDR3 DNA reads TGTGCCAGCAGTTTGGGTTACGAGCGGTACTTC.

The chain carries TRBV6-1 and TRBJ2-7, with 8 bases matching TRBD2. The CDR3 loop spans 15 amino acids. V lost 6 bases to trimming and J lost 4 bases; unmatched junction nucleotides: 11. Germline lookup yields CDR1 MNHNS and CDR2 SASEGT. The CDR3 loop is CASSPREGGLYEQYF. The DNA for the CDR3 is TGTGCCAGCAGCCCCCGGGAGGGGGGCCTATACGAGCAGTACTTC.

This clonotype was seen many times. This sequence joins TRBV12-3 or TRBV12-4 and TRBJ1-1, with 8 positions matching TRBD1. V lost 7 bases, J lost 1 base, and 11 bases stayed unmatched. The CDR3 contains 16 residues. CDR3 bases: TGTGCCAGCACCCCAGGACAGGGATGGGGGAACACTGAAGCTTTCTTT. This encodes CASTPGQGWGNTEAFF.

The chain is built from TRBV11-1 and TRBJ1-4; 9 nucleotides line up with TRBD1. CDR1 and CDR2 (germline): SGHAT, FQDESV (reference sequence). This CDR3 comprises 15 residues. V gave up 5 bases and J gave up 4 bases; unmatched junction bases: 5. DNA of the CDR3: TGTGCCAGCAGCCGACGGACAGGGGTTAATGAAAAACTGTTTTTT. This codes for CASSRRTGVNEKLFF.

J is TRBJ2-1 and V is TRBV5-1, with TRBD1 identical over 8 bases. This CDR3 has 14 residues. V shed 0 bases and J 9 bases; nucleotides not matched to a gene: 5. Per germline, CDR1 SGHRS and CDR2 YFSETQ. CDR3 DNA: TGCGCCAGCAGCTTGGGACAGGGGCAAGGTGAGCAGTTCTTC. Its translation: CASSLGQGQGEQFF.

The sample holds many counts of this clonotype. The chain has TRBV2 and TRBJ2-3; D is ambiguous. The CDR3 covers 14 residues. Germline assignment: CDR1 SNHLY and CDR2 FYNNEI. Trimming left V 7 bases short and J 2 bases short, with 13 bases between. CDR3 nucleotides: TGTGCCAGCAAGAAAGACATTCACACAGATACGCAGTATTTT. This gives the protein CASKKDIHTDTQYF.

This clonotype showed up many times. The V call is TRBV2, the J call TRBJ2-1; 8 bases fit TRBD2. This CDR3 region has 14 residues. After removal of 8 bases from V and 10 bases from J, the junction contained 13 bases not matched to a gene. Germline CDR1 and CDR2: SNHLY and FYNNEI. The CDR3 nucleotides are TGTGCCAGCCATCTCTTAACTAGCGGCGAGGAGCAGTTCTTC. The encoded protein is CASHLLTSGEEQFF.

This clonotype has a count of ten or more. This chain links TRBV28 with TRBJ2-7, with 10 bases aligning to TRBD1. The V segment lost 3 bases and the J segment 3 bases; nucleotides outside the gene matches: 2. Germline lookup yields CDR1 MDHEN and CDR2 SYDVKM. This CDR3 is built from 14 residues. The CDR3 DNA reads as TGTGCCAGCAGTTTCGGGACAGGGGTCTACGAGCAGTACTTC. Translation gives CASSFGTGVYEQYF.

Ten or more counts support this clonotype. V gene TRBV6-1 combines with J gene TRBJ2-1; 7 bases fit TRBD2. The CDR3 totals 15 residues. The ends lost 5 bases at V and 2 bases at J; junction bases unmatched: 6. CDR1 and CDR2 (germline): MNHNS, SASEGT. CDR3 in amino acids: CASSYRSGTYNEQFF. As DNA, the CDR3 is TGTGCCAGCAGTTATCGGAGCGGGACCTACAATGAGCAGTTCTTC.

This clonotype was seen at least ten times. V is TRBV5-1 and J is TRBJ2-3; D might be TRBD2 (5 bases). Germline V gene sequence: CDR1 SGHRS, CDR2 YFSETQ. The CDR3 covers 15 residues. V dropped 4 bases and J dropped 6 bases, with 18 bases sitting between them. The DNA for the CDR3 is TGCGCCAGCAGCGGCGAGGGTGGTGGCTTGGATACGCAGTATTTT. Amino acids: CASSGEGGGLDTQYF.

The V gene is TRBV14, the J gene TRBJ2-3; D unclear. The CDR3 has 13 residues. Deletions cut 5 bases from V and 5 bases from J, with 11 bases between. CDR1 SGHDN and CDR2 FVKESK come from the germline V gene. The CDR3 here is CASSWTRVDTQYF. The CDR3 nucleotides are TGTGCCAGCAGCTGGACCCGGGTAGATACGCAGTATTTT. The whole variable domain, filled in from reference TRBV14 and TRBJ2-3, reads EAGVTQFPSHSVIEKGQTVTLRCDPISGHDNLYWYRRVMGKEIKFLLHFVKESKQDESGMPNNRFLAERTGGTYSTLKVQPAELEDSGVYFCASSWTRVDTQYFGPGTRLTVL.

The chain has TRBV4-1 and TRBJ2-5; the match to TRBD1 covers 11 bases. Germline V gene data show CDR1 as MGHRA and CDR2 as YSYEKL. The CDR3 is made up of 16 amino acids. After removal of 3 bases from V and 3 bases from J, the junction contained 6 bases not matched to a gene. CDR3 DNA: TGCGCCAGCAGCCATCCCGGGACAGGGGGTAAAGAGACCCAGTACTTC. Translation gives CASSHPGTGGKETQYF.

This clonotype has more than one count but fewer than ten. The chain joins TRBV5-1 to TRBJ1-2; no reliable D call. The V end was cut by 2 bases, the J end by 3 bases, with 14 bases between. Per the germline V gene, CDR1 is SGHRS and CDR2 is YFSETQ. The CDR3 length is 15 residues. CDR3 nucleotide sequence: TGCGCCAGCAGCTTCGGAACAGTGGCTGACTATGGCTACACCTTC. Its protein product is CASSFGTVADYGYTF. Together with reference TRBV5-1 and TRBJ1-2, the CDR3 gives the full variable domain: KAGVTQTPRYLIKTRGQQVTLSCSPISGHRSVSWYQQTPGQGLQFLFEYFSETQRNKGNFPGRFSGRQFSNSRSEMNVSTLELGDSALYLCASSFGTVADYGYTFGSGTRLTVV.

This clonotype was found a few times. The chain combines TRBV12-3 or TRBV12-4 with TRBJ2-2, with 7 positions matching TRBD1. Trimming took 5 bases from V and 6 from J; bases not matched to a gene: 9. The CDR3 length is 15 residues. DNA for the CDR3: TGTGCCAGCAGTCCGACAGGGCTCCGAGCCGGGGAGCTGTTTTTT. Its protein product is CASSPTGLRAGELFF.

Worth noting for this clonotype: Given a much more abundant clone one base away, this may be a read error. The chain has TRBV5-1 and TRBJ1-2, with D tentatively TRBD1 (5 bases). The CDR3 consists of 15 residues. From germline, CDR1 is SGHRS and CDR2 YFSETQ. The CDR3 DNA reads TGCGTCAGCAGCCCTACTTACAGGAATAACTATGGCTACACCTTC. Protein sequence: CVSSPTYRNNYGYTF.

This clonotype was recorded a few times. V gene TRBV27 combines with J gene TRBJ2-2, with 10 nucleotides matching TRBD1. CDR1 and CDR2 from the germline V gene are MNHEY and SMNVEV (reference sequence). This CDR3 spans 16 amino acids. V shed 1 base, J shed 4 bases, and the junction held 3 bases outside the gene matches. DNA of the CDR3: TGTGCCAGCAGTTTATTAAGGGACAGGGGCACCGGGGAGCTGTTTTTT. Translation gives CASSLLRDRGTGELFF.

The table lists this clonotype with a few counts. The chain carries TRBV25-1 and TRBJ1-6, with D possibly being TRBD1 (6 bases). Trimming stripped 8 bases from V and 0 bases from J, with 32 bases between. Germline V gives CDR1 MGHDK, CDR2 SYGVNS. This CDR3 has 22 residues. CDR3 nucleotide sequence: TGTGCCAGCCTCATCGGACAGCCACAAACTCGAGGTACCAGCTCCTATAATTCACCCCTCCACTTT. It encodes CASLIGQPQTRGTSSYNSPLHF.

This clonotype was detected ten times or more. This chain joins TRBV7-2 and TRBJ2-7, with D maybe TRBD2 (5 bases). Trimming cost V 2 bases and J 0 bases, with 11 bases left between them. Germline loops: CDR1 SGHTA, CDR2 FQGNSA. This CDR3 spans 15 amino acids. The chain's CDR3 is CASSLYSASSYEQYF. The DNA for the CDR3 is TGTGCCAGCAGCTTATATAGCGCGAGCTCCTACGAGCAGTACTTC.

The gene calls are TRBV5-8 and TRBJ1-2; D is uncertain. Germline V gives CDR1 SGHTS, CDR2 YDEGEE. V was shortened by 0 bases and J by 7 bases, with 7 bases between the two germline ends. This CDR3 is 12 amino acids long. This CDR3 is CASSLAWGGYTF. CDR3 DNA sequence: TGTGCCAGCAGCTTGGCCTGGGGTGGCTACACCTTC.

This clonotype appeared many times. The J gene is TRBJ1-2, the V gene TRBV7-2; D perhaps matches TRBD1 (5 bases). The CDR3 contains 15 residues. Germline CDR1 reads SGHTA; CDR2 reads FQGNSA. Trimming cost V 0 bases and J 3 bases, with 11 bases left between them. As DNA, the CDR3 is TGTGCCAGCAGCTTAGCGGGGGATGGGGACTATGGCTACACCTTC. Its translation: CASSLAGDGDYGYTF.

This clonotype was observed a few times. The V call is TRBV10-3, the J call TRBJ2-1; 7 bases match TRBD1. V lost 3 bases to trimming and J lost 13 bases; unmatched junction nucleotides: 12. This CDR3 has 14 residues. The germline CDR1 and CDR2 sequences are ENHRY and SYGVKD. CDR3 coding DNA: TGTGCCATCAGTGATTCTCCGGGACAGAAAGGACAGTTCTTC. Translating it yields CAISDSPGQKGQFF.